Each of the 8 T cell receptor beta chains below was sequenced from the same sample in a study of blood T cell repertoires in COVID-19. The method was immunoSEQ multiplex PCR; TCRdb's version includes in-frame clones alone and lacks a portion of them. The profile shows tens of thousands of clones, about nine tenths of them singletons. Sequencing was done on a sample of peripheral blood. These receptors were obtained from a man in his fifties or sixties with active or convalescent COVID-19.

CDR3 coding DNA: TGCGCCAGCTTTTTATCAGATACGCAGTATTTT. Protein product: CASFLSDTQYF. The V gene is TRBV5-1, the J gene TRBJ2-3; D is ambiguous. The germline V and J ends were trimmed by 7 bases and 4 bases, with 7 bases remaining between them. Germline assignment: CDR1 SGHRS and CDR2 YFSETQ. CDR3 length: 11 amino acids.

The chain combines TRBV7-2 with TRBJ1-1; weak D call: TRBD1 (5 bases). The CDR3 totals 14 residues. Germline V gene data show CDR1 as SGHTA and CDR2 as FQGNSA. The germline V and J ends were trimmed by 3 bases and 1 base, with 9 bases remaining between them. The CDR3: CASSFLDRNTEAFF. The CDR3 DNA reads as TGTGCCAGCAGCTTCCTTGACAGGAACACTGAAGCTTTCTTT.

CDR3 nucleotide sequence: TGCAGTGAACGGGTGAACACTGAAGCTTTCTTT. Its protein is CSERVNTEAFF. The rearrangement uses TRBV20-1 and TRBJ1-1, with D unresolved. There are 11 residues in the CDR3. V lost 7 bases and J lost 0, with 6 bases in between. Germline lookup yields CDR1 DFQATT and CDR2 SNEGSKA (reference sequence).

CDR3: CASSKNGGGTEAFF. In DNA, the CDR3 is TGTGCCAGTAGTAAGAATGGCGGGGGCACTGAAGCTTTCTTT. This chain connects TRBV19 to TRBJ1-1; D is perhaps TRBD1 (5 bases). Trimming cost V 4 bases and J 4 bases, with 13 bases left between them. The CDR3 has 14 residues. Germline V gene data show CDR1 as LNHDA and CDR2 as SQIVND (reference sequence). The full variable domain, with the rest looked up from reference TRBV19 and TRBJ1-1, is DGGITQSPKYLFRKEGQNVTLSCEQNLNHDAMYWYRQDPGQGLRLIYYSQIVNDFQKGDIAEGYSVSREKKESFPLTVTSAQKNPTAFYLCASSKNGGGTEAFFGQGTRLTVV.

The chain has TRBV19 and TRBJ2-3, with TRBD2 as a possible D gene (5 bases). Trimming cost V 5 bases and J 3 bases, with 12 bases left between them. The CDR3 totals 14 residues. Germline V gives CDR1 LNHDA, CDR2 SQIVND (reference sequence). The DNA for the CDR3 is TGTGCCAGTAGTTCGCTAGCTGGGACAGATACGCAGTATTTT. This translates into CASSSLAGTDTQYF.

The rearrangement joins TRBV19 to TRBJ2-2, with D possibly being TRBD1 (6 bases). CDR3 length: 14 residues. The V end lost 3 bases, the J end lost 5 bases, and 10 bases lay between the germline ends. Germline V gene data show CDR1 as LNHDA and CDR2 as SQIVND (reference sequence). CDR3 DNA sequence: TGTGCCAGTAGTATTAATACAGGGACCGGGGAGCTGTTTTTT. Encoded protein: CASSINTGTGELFF.

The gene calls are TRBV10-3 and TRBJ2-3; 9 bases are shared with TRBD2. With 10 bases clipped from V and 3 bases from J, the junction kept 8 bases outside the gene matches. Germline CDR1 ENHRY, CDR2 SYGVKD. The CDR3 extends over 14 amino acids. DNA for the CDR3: TGTGCCACGCAAAGGACTAGCGAGACAGATACGCAGTATTTT. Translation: CATQRTSETDTQYF.

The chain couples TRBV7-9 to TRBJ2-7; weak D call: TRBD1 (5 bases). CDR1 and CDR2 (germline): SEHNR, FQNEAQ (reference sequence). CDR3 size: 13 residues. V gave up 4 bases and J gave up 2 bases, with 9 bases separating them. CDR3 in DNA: TGTGCCAGCAGCTATGACAGACCCTACGAGCAGTACGTC. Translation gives CASSYDRPYEQYV.